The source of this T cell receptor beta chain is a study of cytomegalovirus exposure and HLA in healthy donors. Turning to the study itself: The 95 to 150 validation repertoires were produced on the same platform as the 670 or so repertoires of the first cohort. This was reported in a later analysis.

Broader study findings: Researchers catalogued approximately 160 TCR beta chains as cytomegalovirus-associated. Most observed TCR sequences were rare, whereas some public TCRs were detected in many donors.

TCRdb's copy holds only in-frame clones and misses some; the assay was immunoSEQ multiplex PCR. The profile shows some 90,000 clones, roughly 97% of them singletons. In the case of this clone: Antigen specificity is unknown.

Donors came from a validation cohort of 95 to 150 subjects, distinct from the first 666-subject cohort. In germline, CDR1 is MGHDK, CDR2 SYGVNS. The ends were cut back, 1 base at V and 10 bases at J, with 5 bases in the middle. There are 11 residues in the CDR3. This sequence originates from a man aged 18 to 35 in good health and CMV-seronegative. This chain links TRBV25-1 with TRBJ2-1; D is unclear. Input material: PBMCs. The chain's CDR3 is CASSELAEQFF. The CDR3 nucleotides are TGTGCCAGCAGTGAATTGGCAGAGCAGTTCTTC.